This T cell receptor beta chain was captured in a study of cytomegalovirus exposure and HLA in healthy donors. Profiled with immunoSEQ multiplex PCR; TCRdb holds only in-frame clones, not every one. The table has over 250,000 clones, around 85% seen once; the top ten hold more than 0.8%. Among the 110 or so subjects of the validation cohort, separate from the roughly 670-subject first cohort, were the donors. Details on this clone: Its target is not known.

In germline, CDR1 is SGHRS, CDR2 YFSETQ. The CDR3 is 11 residues long. The V end lost 4 bases, the J end lost 14 bases, and 15 bases lay between the germline ends. Findings and limits, study-wide: Reports showed the classifier diagnosing cytomegalovirus status with high specificity and sensitivity. The study flagged about 150 TCR beta chains as cytomegalovirus-associated. CMV antigen specificity was confirmed in vitro for a few CMV-associated chains.

The sequence derives from a woman between 18 and 30 years old in good health and CMV-seronegative. The chain employs TRBV5-1 and TRBJ1-1; D may be TRBD1 (5 bases). The sequenced sample consisted of PBMCs. DNA for the CDR3: TGCGCCAGCAGCGCGGGACCCCTGGAGTTCTTT. Translated: CASSAGPLEFF.